The clone carrying this T cell receptor beta chain came up a few times. What it binds is unknown. The source of the sample is a study of CD8+CD57+ T cells in acquired aplastic anemia. The wider study: Recorded DNA amounts for sorted CD4+ and CD8+ cells had an average of about 3.5 ug.

Sequenced patients had shown CD8+CD57+ cell expansion by flow cytometry. TCR beta VDJ and CDR3 profiling used genomic DNA as template. TCRdb fed the reads into MiXCR, producing one record per CDR3 protein. The table includes roughly 120,000 distinct CDR3 sequences, under 60% detected once. Overall study findings and caveats: Controls and patients did not differ significantly in CD8+ Simpson's diversity. Patients and controls shared about 30 CD8+ CDR3 sequences.

V was cut by 11 bases and J by 5 bases, with 21 bases left in between. CDR3 length equals 14 residues. Germline V gene sequence: CDR1 ENHRY, CDR2 SYGVKD. The sample comprised sorted CD4+, CD8+, or CD8+CD57+ T cells (not recorded which) from PBMCs. The sequence was obtained from a human donor with aplastic anemia. The rearrangement joins TRBV10-3 to TRBJ1-1; maybe TRBD1 (6 bases). CDR3 in amino acids: CASQGSGAITEAFF. The CDR3, as DNA: TGTGCCTCACAGGGATCAGGGGCCATTACTGAAGCTTTCTTT.